Shown below are 8 T cell receptor beta chains from a single sample sequenced in a study of regulatory T cells in long-lasting Graves disease (dated by TCRdb to about 2021). Taken with the paper, the label for time point translates to: persistent/refractory GD, antithyroid drugs over 5 years with positive TRAb. For both TCR sequencing and RNA sequencing, RNA was extracted from PBMCs in TRIzol. The library was built by means of multiplex PCR. The sequencer was an Illumina HiSeq 4000. iRepertoire HTBI primers and Arm-PCR amplification of CDR3 regions were used to construct TCR beta libraries. TCRdb reworked the public reads: Q25 trimming with fastp, MiXCR clone assembly, productive beta chains retained. When rows share a CDR3 protein, they turn into one entry using the most common DNA and genes. This sample comprises about 460,000 distinct CDR3 sequences, 22% of them detected only once. The biggest ten clones account for 10% to 15% of the sample.

This specimen was peripheral blood mononuclear cells (PBMCs), taken when the disease was refractory, from a patient treated with antithyroid drugs. The receptor source for this set is a female donor with Graves disease.

Note on this clonotype: This clone may be a read error of a much larger clone one base away. The rearrangement uses TRBV7-2 and TRBJ1-1; D gene ambiguous. The CDR3 totals 13 residues. In germline, CDR1 is SGHTA, CDR2 FQGNSA. Trimming left V 5 bases short and J 8 bases short, with 15 bases between. Here the CDR3 reads CASSAVRIREAFF. In nucleotides, the CDR3 is TGTGCCAGCAGCGCGGTCAGGATACGCGAAGCTTTCTTT.

This clonotype was seen at least ten times. This chain links TRBV7-2 with TRBJ1-4, with 9 bases identical to TRBD1. The V gene end was trimmed by 5 bases and the J gene end by 5 bases; junction bases not matched to a gene: 6. The CDR3 contains 15 residues. Germline CDR1 and CDR2: SGHTA and FQGNSA. The CDR3 loop reads CASSQATGGNEKLFF. DNA of the CDR3: TGTGCCAGCAGCCAAGCGACAGGGGGGAATGAAAAACTGTTTTTT.

This clonotype has a count of ten or more. V and J are TRBV6-1 and TRBJ1-1; unclear D gene. This CDR3 has 16 amino acids. Trimming stripped 6 bases from V and 1 base from J, with 18 bases between. Germline V gives CDR1 MNHNS, CDR2 SASEGT. The CDR3 DNA sequence: TGTGCCAGCAGCCGCTTTTTTGCGGCTACGAACACTGAAGCTTTCTTT. As protein: CASSRFFAATNTEAFF.

The CDR3 protein is CASTRDGANYGYTF. CDR3 nucleotides: TGTGCCAGTACCCGGGACGGGGCTAACTATGGCTACACCTTC. The V call is TRBV19, the J call TRBJ1-2; tentatively, D is TRBD1 (5 bases). Trimming removed 7 bases at V and 0 bases at J, with 12 bases between. CDR1 LNHDA and CDR2 SQIVND come from the germline V gene (reference sequence). This CDR3 spans 14 amino acids. The full variable domain, rest sourced from reference TRBV19 and TRBJ1-2, is DGGITQSPKYLFRKEGQNVTLSCEQNLNHDAMYWYRQDPGQGLRLIYYSQIVNDFQKGDIAEGYSVSREKKESFPLTVTSAQKNPTAFYLCASTRDGANYGYTFGSGTRLTVV.

At least ten counts were recorded for this clonotype. The chain uses TRBV11-2 and TRBJ1-4; D is unclear. Germline V gene data show CDR1 as SGHAT and CDR2 as FQNNGV. This CDR3 spans 14 amino acids. Trimming removed 4 bases at V and 8 bases at J, with 14 bases between. For the CDR3, the DNA is TGTGCCAGCAGCTCGACCCTCTCGGAGGAAAAACTGTTTTTT. Translating gives CASSSTLSEEKLFF.

This clonotype has at least ten counts. The chain carries TRBV28 and TRBJ1-5; no reliable D call. CDR1 is MDHEN, CDR2 SYDVKM, per germline. V lost 5 bases, J lost 4 bases, and 12 bases lay in between. The CDR3 is 14 amino acids. The DNA for the CDR3 is TGTGCCAGCAGTCTTATACAAGCGAATCAGCCCCAGCATTTT. Translation: CASSLIQANQPQHF.

V gene TRBV4-3 combines with J gene TRBJ1-2; TRBD1 matches at 8 bases. Germline V gives CDR1 LGHNA, CDR2 YSLEER. Trimming at V came to 1 base and at J to 4 bases, leaving 8 bases not matched to a gene. The CDR3 covers 16 residues. CDR3 nucleotides: TGCGCCAGCAGCCAAGTTGGACAGGGCGGTGGCTATGGCTACACCTTC. This encodes CASSQVGQGGGYGYTF.

This clonotype was observed a handful of times. This chain uses TRBV6-2 or TRBV6-3 with TRBJ1-2, with D tentatively TRBD1 (6 bases). In germline, CDR1 is MNHEY, CDR2 SVGEGT. The CDR3 has 13 amino acids. V dropped 5 bases and J dropped 3 bases, with 10 bases sitting between them. As DNA, the CDR3 is TGTGCCAGCAGTCACCCAGGGGACTATGGCTACACCTTC. The encoded protein is CASSHPGDYGYTF.